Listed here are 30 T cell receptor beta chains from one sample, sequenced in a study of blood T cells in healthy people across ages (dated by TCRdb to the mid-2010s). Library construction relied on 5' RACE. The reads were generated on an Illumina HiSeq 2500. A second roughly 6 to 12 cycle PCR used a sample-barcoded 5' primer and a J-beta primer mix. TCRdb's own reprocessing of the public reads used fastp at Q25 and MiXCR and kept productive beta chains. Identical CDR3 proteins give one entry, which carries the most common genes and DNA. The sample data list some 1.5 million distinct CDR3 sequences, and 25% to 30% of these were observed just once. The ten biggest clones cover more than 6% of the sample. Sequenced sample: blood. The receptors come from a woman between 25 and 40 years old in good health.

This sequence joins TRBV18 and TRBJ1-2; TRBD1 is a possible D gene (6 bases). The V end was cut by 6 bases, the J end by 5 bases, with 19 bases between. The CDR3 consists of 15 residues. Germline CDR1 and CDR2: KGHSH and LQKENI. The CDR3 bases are TGTGCCAGCTCGCCGGAGCCACAGGGAGGTTATGGCTACACCTTC. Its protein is CASSPEPQGGYGYTF. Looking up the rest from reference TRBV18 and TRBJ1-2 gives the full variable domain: NAGVMQNPRHLVRRRGQEARLRCSPMKGHSHVYWYRQLPEEGLKFMVYLQKENIIDESGMPKERFSAEFPKEGPSILRIQQVVRGDSAAYFCASSPEPQGGYGYTFGSGTRLTVV.

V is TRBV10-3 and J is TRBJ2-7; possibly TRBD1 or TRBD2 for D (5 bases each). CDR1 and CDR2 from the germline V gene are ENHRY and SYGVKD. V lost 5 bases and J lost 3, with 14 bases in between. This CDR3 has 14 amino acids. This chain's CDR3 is CAISYTGPDYEQYF. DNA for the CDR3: TGTGCCATCAGTTACACGGGACCCGACTACGAGCAGTACTTC.

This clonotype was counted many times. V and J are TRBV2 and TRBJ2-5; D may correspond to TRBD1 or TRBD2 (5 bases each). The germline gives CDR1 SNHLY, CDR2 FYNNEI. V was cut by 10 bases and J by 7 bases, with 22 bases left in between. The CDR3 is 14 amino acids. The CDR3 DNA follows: TGTGCCACCTCCTTGGGGCGGGCAGCGTGGACCCAGTACTTC. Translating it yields CATSLGRAAWTQYF.

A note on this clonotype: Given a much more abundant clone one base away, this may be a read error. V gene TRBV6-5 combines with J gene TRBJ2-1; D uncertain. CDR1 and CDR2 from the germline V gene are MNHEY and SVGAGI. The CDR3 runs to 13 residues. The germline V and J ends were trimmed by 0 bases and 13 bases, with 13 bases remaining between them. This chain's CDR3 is CASSYSTASPQFF. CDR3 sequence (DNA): TGTGCCAGCAGTTACTCTACGGCCTCCCCTCAGTTCTTC.

CDR3 protein: CASTPREGTEAFF. In DNA, the CDR3 is TGTGCCAGCACCCCTCGTGAGGGGACTGAAGCTTTCTTT. V gene TRBV2 combines with J gene TRBJ1-1; tentatively, D is TRBD1 (5 bases). The CDR3 totals 13 residues. Germline values: CDR1 SNHLY, CDR2 FYNNEI. V lost 7 bases and J 5 bases, leaving 14 bases between the germline ends.

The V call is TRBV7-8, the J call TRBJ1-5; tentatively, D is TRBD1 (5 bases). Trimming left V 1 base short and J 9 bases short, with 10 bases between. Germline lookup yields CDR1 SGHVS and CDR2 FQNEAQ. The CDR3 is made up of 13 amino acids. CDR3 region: CASSLGGTGPQHF. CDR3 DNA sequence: TGTGCCAGCAGCTTAGGCGGCACAGGGCCCCAGCATTTT.

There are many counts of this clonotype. The CDR3 sequence is CASRGLGPEQYF. The CDR3 region has the DNA TGTGCCAGCAGGGGGTTGGGCCCCGAGCAGTACTTC. The chain has TRBV6-5 and TRBJ2-7, with no clear D. In germline, CDR1 is MNHEY, CDR2 SVGAGI. This CDR3 has 12 residues. Trimming pared 6 bases from V and 6 bases from J, leaving 12 bases between.

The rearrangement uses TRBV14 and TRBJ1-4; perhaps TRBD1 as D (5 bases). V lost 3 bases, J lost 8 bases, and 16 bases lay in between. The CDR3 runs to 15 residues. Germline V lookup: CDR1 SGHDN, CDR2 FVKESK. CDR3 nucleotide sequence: TGTGCCAGCAGCCAGTGGGGGATTCTTAACGAAAAACTGTTTTTT. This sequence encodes CASSQWGILNEKLFF.

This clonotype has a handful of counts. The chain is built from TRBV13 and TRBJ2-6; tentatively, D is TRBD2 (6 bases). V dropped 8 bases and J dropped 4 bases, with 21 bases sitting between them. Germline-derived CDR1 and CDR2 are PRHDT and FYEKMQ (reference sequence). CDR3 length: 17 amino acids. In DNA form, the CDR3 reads TGTGCCAGCCGTATGGCGGGGTCTAAGGCCGGGGCCAACGTCCTGACTTTC. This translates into CASRMAGSKAGANVLTF.

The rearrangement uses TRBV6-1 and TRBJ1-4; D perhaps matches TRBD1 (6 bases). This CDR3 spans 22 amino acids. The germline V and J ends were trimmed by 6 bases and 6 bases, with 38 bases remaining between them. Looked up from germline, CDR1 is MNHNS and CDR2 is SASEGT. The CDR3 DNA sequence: TGTGCCAGCAGGATGGGTAGTTGGTCGCGCCGACAGGCCGGGGAGTCATATGAAAAACTGTTTTTT. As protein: CASRMGSWSRRQAGESYEKLFF.

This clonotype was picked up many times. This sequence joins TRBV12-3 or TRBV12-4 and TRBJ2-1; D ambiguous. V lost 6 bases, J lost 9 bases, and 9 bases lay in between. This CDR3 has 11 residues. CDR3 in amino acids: CASRVSAEQFF. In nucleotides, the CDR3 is TGTGCCAGCAGGGTCAGCGCTGAGCAGTTCTTC.

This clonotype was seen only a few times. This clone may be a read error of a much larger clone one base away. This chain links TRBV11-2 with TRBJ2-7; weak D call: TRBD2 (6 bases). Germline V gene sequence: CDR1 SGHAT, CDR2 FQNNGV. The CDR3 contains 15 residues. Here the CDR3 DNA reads TGTGCCAGCAGCTTAGCTGGCGGGGTCTCCTACGAGCAGAACTTC. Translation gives CASSLAGGVSYEQNF. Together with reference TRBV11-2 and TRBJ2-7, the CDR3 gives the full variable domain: EAGVAQSPRYKIIEKRQSVAFWCNPISGHATLYWYQQILGQGPKLLIQFQNNGVVDDSQLPKDRFSAERLKGVDSTLKIQPAKLEDSAVYLCASSLAGGVSYEQNFGPGTRLTVT.

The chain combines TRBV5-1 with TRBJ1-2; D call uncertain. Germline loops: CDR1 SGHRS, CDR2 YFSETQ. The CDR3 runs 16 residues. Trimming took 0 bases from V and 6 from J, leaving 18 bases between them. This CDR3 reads CASSLEGSGPIDGYTF. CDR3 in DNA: TGCGCCAGCAGCTTGGAAGGGTCAGGACCAATTGATGGCTACACCTTC.

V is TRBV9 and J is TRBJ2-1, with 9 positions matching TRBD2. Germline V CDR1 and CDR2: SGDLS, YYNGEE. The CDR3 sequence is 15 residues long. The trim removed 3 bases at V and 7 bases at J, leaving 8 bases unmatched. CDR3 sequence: CASSALSGGVNEQFF. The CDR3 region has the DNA TGTGCCAGCAGCGCCCTTAGCGGGGGAGTTAATGAGCAGTTCTTC.

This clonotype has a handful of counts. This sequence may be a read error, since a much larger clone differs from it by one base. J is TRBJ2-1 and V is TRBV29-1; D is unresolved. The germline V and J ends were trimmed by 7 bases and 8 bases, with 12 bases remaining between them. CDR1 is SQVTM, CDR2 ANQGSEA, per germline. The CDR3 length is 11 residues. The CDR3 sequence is CSGINRDEQFF. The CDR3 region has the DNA TGCAGCGGGATCAATCGGGATGAGCAGTTCTTC.

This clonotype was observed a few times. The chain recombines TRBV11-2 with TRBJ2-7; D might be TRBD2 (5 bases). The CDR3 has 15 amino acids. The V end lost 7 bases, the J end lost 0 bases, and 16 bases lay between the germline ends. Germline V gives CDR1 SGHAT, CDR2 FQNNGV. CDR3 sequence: CASINSDSSSYEQYF. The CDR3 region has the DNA TGTGCCAGCATCAACTCGGACTCTTCCTCCTACGAGCAGTACTTC.

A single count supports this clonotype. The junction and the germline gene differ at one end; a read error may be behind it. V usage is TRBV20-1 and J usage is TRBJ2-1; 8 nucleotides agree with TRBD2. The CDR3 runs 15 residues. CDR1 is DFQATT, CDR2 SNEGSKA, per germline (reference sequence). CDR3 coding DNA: TGCGGTGCTAGAGTAGGCGGGGGGACAACGCGGGAGCAGTTCTTC. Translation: CGARVGGGTTREQFF.

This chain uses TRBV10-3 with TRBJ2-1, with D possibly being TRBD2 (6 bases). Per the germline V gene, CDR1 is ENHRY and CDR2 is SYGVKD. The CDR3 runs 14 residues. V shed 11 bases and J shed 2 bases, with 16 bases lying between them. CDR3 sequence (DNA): TGTGCCGCAGAGGCGGGATGGACCTACAATGAGCAGTTCTTC. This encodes CAAEAGWTYNEQFF.

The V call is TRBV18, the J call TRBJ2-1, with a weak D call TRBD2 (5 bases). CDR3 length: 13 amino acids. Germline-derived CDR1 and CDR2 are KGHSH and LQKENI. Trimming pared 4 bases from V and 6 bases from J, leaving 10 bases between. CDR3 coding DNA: TGTGCCAGCTCACTCCGGGAAGGCAATGAGCAGTTCTTC. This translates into CASSLREGNEQFF.

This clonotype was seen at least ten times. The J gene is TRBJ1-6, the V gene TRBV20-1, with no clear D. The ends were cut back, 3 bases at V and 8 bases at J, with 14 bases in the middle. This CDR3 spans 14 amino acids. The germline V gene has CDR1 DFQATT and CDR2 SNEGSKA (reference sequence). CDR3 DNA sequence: TGCAGTGCTAGCCCCGGGGTTGGGGATTCACCCCTCCACTTT. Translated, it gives CSASPGVGDSPLHF.

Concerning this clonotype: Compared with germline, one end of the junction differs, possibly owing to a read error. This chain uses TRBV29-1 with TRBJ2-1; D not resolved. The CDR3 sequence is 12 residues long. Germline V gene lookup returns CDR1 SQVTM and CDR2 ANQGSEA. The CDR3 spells CSVEDGSGERFF. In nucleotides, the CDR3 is TGCAGCGTTGAAGATGGATCGGGTGAGCGGTTCTTC.

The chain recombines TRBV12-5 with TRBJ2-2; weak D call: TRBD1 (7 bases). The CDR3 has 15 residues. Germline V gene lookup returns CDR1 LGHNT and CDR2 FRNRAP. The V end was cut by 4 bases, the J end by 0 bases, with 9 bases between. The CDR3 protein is CASGSGGPNTGELFF. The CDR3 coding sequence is TGTGCTAGTGGTTCAGGGGGGCCGAACACCGGGGAGCTGTTTTTT.

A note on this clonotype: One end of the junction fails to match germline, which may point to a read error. The CDR3 region is CTTSRDLGAYNEQFF. CDR3 DNA sequence: TGTACCACCAGCAGAGATCTGGGCGCCTACAATGAGCAGTTCTTC. The chain links TRBV15 to TRBJ2-1; D gene uncertain. This CDR3 is built from 15 residues. Germline V gene data show CDR1 as LNHNV and CDR2 as YYDKDF (reference sequence).

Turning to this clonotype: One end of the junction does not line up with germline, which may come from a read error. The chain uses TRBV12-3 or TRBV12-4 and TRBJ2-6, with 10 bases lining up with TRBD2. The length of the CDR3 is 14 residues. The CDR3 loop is CASRTLAGANVRTF. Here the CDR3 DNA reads TGTGCCAGCAGGACCCTAGCGGGGGCCAACGTCCGGACTTTC.

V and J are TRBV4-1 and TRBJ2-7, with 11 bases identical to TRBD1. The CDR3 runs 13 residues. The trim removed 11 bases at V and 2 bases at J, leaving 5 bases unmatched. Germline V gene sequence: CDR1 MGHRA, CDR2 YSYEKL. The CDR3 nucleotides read TGCGCCGGGGGGACAGGGGGTCCCTACGAGCAGTACTTC. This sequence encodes CAGGTGGPYEQYF.

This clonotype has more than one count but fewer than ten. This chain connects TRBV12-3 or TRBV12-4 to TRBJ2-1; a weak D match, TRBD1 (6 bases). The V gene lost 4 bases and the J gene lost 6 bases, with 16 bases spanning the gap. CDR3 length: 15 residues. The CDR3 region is CASSSVDRSGNEQFF. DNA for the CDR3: TGTGCCAGCAGTTCCGTCGACAGGAGTGGCAATGAGCAGTTCTTC.

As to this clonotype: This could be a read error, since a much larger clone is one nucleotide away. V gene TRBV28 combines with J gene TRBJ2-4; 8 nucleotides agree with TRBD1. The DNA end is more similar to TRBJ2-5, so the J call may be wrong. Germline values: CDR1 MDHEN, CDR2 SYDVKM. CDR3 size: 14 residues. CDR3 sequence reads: CANSKDRERETQYF. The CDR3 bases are TGTGCCAACAGCAAGGACAGGGAAAGAGAGACCCAGTACTTC.

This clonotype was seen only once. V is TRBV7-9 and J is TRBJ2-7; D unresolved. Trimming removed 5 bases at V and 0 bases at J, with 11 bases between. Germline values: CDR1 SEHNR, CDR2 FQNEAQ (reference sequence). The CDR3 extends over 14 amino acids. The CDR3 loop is CASSPARNSYEQYF. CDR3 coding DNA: TGTGCCAGCAGCCCGGCTAGAAACTCCTACGAGCAGTACTTC.

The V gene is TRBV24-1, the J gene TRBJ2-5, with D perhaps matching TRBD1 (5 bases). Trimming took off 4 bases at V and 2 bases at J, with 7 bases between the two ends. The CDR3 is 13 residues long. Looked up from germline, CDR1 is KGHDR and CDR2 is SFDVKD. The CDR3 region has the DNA TGTGCCACCAGTGAGGCAGGGCAAGAGACCCAGTACTTC. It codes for CATSEAGQETQYF.

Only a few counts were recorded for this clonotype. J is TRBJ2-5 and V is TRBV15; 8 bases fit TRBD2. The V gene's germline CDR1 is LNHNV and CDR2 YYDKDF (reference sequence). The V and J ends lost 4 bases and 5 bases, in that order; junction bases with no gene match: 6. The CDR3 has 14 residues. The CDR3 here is CATSTLAGEETQYF. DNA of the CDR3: TGTGCCACCAGCACCCTAGCGGGCGAGGAGACCCAGTACTTC.